These 9 T cell receptor beta chains share one sample of origin, sequenced in a study of blood T cell repertoires in COVID-19. Profiling relied on immunoSEQ multiplex PCR, and the TCRdb table lists in-frame clones only, not all of them. The sample has about 270,000 clones, approximately 80% seen once. Sequenced material: peripheral blood. The source is a woman aged 60-70 years with active or convalescent COVID-19.

In its sample, this clone was seen once. The rearrangement uses TRBV6-4 and TRBJ2-3; the match to TRBD2 covers 9 bases. Trimming removed 3 bases from V and 6 bases from J; junction bases left unmatched: 4. Germline assignment: CDR1 MRHNA and CDR2 SNTAGT. This CDR3 region has 14 residues. The CDR3, as DNA: TGTGCCAGCAGTGAGCGGGGGGGCTACGATACGCAGTATTTT. It encodes CASSERGGYDTQYF.

With regard to this clone: At one boundary the junction diverges from the germline segment, which might be a read error. The V call is TRBV7-7, the J call TRBJ1-1; 7 bases match TRBD1. This CDR3 comprises 16 residues. Germline V CDR1 and CDR2: SSHAT, FNYEAQ (reference sequence). The CDR3 loop is CASSTETGAPNTEAFF. DNA of the CDR3: TGTGCTAGCAGCACGGAAACAGGGGCGCCGAACACTGAAGCTTTCTTT.

The V call is TRBV3-1 (or the pseudogene TRBV3-2), the J call TRBJ1-2; D remains unclear. Trimming shortened V by 2 bases and J by 1 base, and 5 bases separated the two germline ends. From germline, CDR1 is LGHDT and CDR2 YNNKEL (reference sequence). There are 13 residues in the CDR3. CDR3 nucleotides: TGTGCCAGCAGCCAACAGGTTAACTATGGCTACACCTTC. Amino acids: CASSQQVNYGYTF.

The chain links TRBV4-3 to TRBJ1-3; 7 nucleotides align to TRBD1. This CDR3 comprises 15 residues. Germline V gene data show CDR1 as LGHNA and CDR2 as YSLEER. V lost 4 bases and J lost 0; bases outside the gene matches: 3. CDR3 sequence: CASSPGQASGNTIYF. The DNA of the CDR3 is TGCGCCAGCAGCCCCGGACAGGCCTCTGGAAACACCATATATTTT.

The J gene is TRBJ1-2, the V gene TRBV14, with a tentative D call TRBD1 (5 bases). The CDR3 is 13 residues long. Trimming removed 5 bases at V and 8 bases at J, with 15 bases between. Germline V gives CDR1 SGHDN, CDR2 FVKESK. CDR3 DNA: TGTGCCAGCAGCTTAAGGGGCCGCCGGGGCTACACCTTC. Translated: CASSLRGRRGYTF.

The J gene is TRBJ2-3, the V gene TRBV5-4, with D tentatively TRBD2 (5 bases). Germline CDR1 is SGHNT and CDR2 is YYREEE (reference sequence). The CDR3 has 16 amino acids. V gave up 2 bases and J gave up 0 bases, with 13 bases separating them. CDR3 coding DNA: TGTGCCAGCAGCTTAGGGCTAGCCCCAAGCACAGATACGCAGTATTTT. It yields the protein CASSLGLAPSTDTQYF.

The chain has TRBV6-5 and TRBJ1-1; 9 bases are shared with TRBD1. J gave up 8 bases and V 4 bases, and 11 bases lay outside the gene matches. This CDR3 region has 15 residues. Germline assignment: CDR1 MNHEY and CDR2 SVGAGI. For the CDR3, the DNA is TGTGCCAGCAGTTCAAACCGGGACAGGGTAGGGGAAGCTTTCTTT. Amino acid sequence: CASSSNRDRVGEAFF.

In DNA, the CDR3 is TGTGCCACCGGAGACGCGGCCTCCTACGAGCAGTACTTC. It is translated as CATGDAASYEQYF. The rearrangement uses TRBV10-3 and TRBJ2-7; D uncertain. The V gene's germline CDR1 is ENHRY and CDR2 SYGVKD. The CDR3 is made up of 13 amino acids. Trimming pared 10 bases from V and 0 bases from J, leaving 13 bases between.

V is TRBV7-2 and J is TRBJ2-1; 9 positions match TRBD2. The CDR3 has 15 residues. V trimming: 1 base; J trimming: 4 bases; junction bases outside the gene matches: 2. The germline gives CDR1 SGHTA, CDR2 FQGNSA. The CDR3 sequence: CASSLVAGAYNEQFF. CDR3 nucleotide sequence: TGTGCCAGCAGCTTAGTAGCGGGGGCTTACAATGAGCAGTTCTTC.